Shown below are 21 T cell receptor beta chains from a single sample sequenced in a study of blood T cell repertoires in COVID-19. TCRdb's copy holds only in-frame clones and misses some; the assay was immunoSEQ multiplex PCR. Of around 100,000 clones listed, 90% are singletons. The source material was peripheral blood. These receptors were obtained from a man between 45 and 60 years old with acute or convalescent COVID-19.

This clone was seen just once. The chain combines TRBV1 with TRBJ1-2; the table calls TRBD1, which could not be checked here. TRBV1 is a pseudogene locus. CDR3 size: 15 residues. The CDR3 is CTSSHPGQGVCGYTF. The CDR3 DNA reads as TGCACCAGCAGCCACCCGGGACAGGGGGTTTGTGGCTACACCTTC.

This chain links TRBV3-1 (or the pseudogene TRBV3-2) with TRBJ2-1; tentative D call: TRBD2 (6 bases). V gave up 1 base and J gave up 1 base, with 14 bases separating them. The germline V gene has CDR1 LGHDT and CDR2 YNNKEL (reference sequence). CDR3 length: 17 residues. CDR3 nucleotides: TGTGCCAGCAGCCAAGTGCTACTAGCTCGATCCTACAATGAGCAGTTCTTC. It encodes CASSQVLLARSYNEQFF.

The chain couples TRBV2 to TRBJ2-5, with 7 bases aligning to TRBD1. Germline V lookup: CDR1 SNHLY, CDR2 FYNNEI. This CDR3 comprises 13 residues. With 4 bases clipped from V and 5 bases from J, the junction kept 4 bases outside the gene matches. CDR3 coding DNA: TGTGCCAGCAGTGCTGACAGGGCGGAGACCCAGTACTTC. The encoded protein is CASSADRAETQYF.

This clone occurred a few times. The chain links TRBV6-5 to TRBJ2-1, with 9 bases aligning to TRBD1. V lost 4 bases, J lost 9 bases, and 13 bases stayed unmatched. Per germline, CDR1 MNHEY and CDR2 SVGAGI. The CDR3 has 16 amino acids. CDR3 sequence (DNA): TGTGCCAGCAGTTTGCGGACAGGGGTTAGTTTTGGTGAGCAGTTCTTC. It is translated as CASSLRTGVSFGEQFF.

The chain uses TRBV18 and TRBJ1-2; D call uncertain. The V gene's germline CDR1 is KGHSH and CDR2 LQKENI. Trimming cost V 1 base and J 7 bases, with 19 bases left between them. CDR3 length: 16 residues. CDR3 coding DNA: TGTGCCAGCTCACCACGGGAGATCCGGCTAGGTCGTGGCTACACCTTC. Translation gives CASSPREIRLGRGYTF.

CDR3 in DNA: TGTGCCAGCAGTGACAGTGCCGAGCAGTACTTC. Translated: CASSDSAEQYF. The V gene is TRBV6-1, the J gene TRBJ2-7; D ambiguous. Germline CDR1 and CDR2: MNHNS and SASEGT. The V gene lost 3 bases and the J gene lost 6 bases, with 6 bases spanning the gap. This CDR3 contains 11 residues.

The chain links TRBV2 to TRBJ1-4; D not certain. V was pared by 4 bases and J by 8 bases, with 17 bases between. Germline loops: CDR1 SNHLY, CDR2 FYNNEI. The CDR3 spans 15 residues. The CDR3 DNA sequence: TGTGCCAGCAGTGTACCAGGCCTAAGGGAGGAAAAACTGTTTTTT. It encodes CASSVPGLREEKLFF.

The gene calls are TRBV19 and TRBJ1-1; D not resolved. Trimming left V 3 bases short and J 1 base short, with 6 bases between. Germline lookup yields CDR1 LNHDA and CDR2 SQIVND (reference sequence). The CDR3 consists of 13 residues. The CDR3 spells CASSIRRNTEAFF. For the CDR3, the DNA is TGTGCCAGTAGTATTCGGAGGAACACTGAAGCTTTCTTT.

The chain recombines TRBV12-5 with TRBJ1-5; maybe TRBD1 (5 bases). V was clipped by 0 bases and J by 6 bases, with 9 bases between them. This CDR3 comprises 14 residues. Germline V gene lookup returns CDR1 LGHNT and CDR2 FRNRAP. The CDR3: CASGLVGGGQPQHF. The CDR3 DNA is TGTGCTAGTGGTTTGGTAGGCGGGGGTCAGCCCCAGCATTTT.

V gene TRBV6-2 or TRBV6-3 combines with J gene TRBJ1-2, with TRBD1 matching over 11 bases. From germline, CDR1 is MNHEY and CDR2 SVGEGT. The V and J ends lost 2 bases and 5 bases, in that order; junction bases with no gene match: 1. This CDR3 contains 14 residues. CDR3 coding DNA: TGTGCCAGCAGTTACCGGGACAGGGGGTATGGCTACACCTTC. It specifies CASSYRDRGYGYTF.

This clone was recorded once. The chain joins TRBV5-1 to TRBJ2-7; D is uncertain. The V and J ends lost 3 bases and 2 bases respectively, with 3 bases between them. CDR1 and CDR2 from the germline V gene are SGHRS and YFSETQ. This CDR3 is built from 11 residues. CDR3 sequence (DNA): TGCGCCAGCAGCTCAACCTACGAGCAGTACTTC. The encoded protein is CASSSTYEQYF.

The chain couples TRBV6-5 to TRBJ1-2; D unresolved. Looked up from germline, CDR1 is MNHEY and CDR2 is SVGAGI. The V and J ends lost 6 bases and 0 bases respectively, with 11 bases between them. This CDR3 spans 14 amino acids. CDR3 amino acids: CASSLGGTNYGYTF. The CDR3 DNA reads TGTGCCAGCAGCTTGGGAGGGACTAACTATGGCTACACCTTC.

The V and J genes are TRBV7-9 and TRBJ2-3; 7 nucleotides match TRBD1. This CDR3 has 16 amino acids. After removal of 1 base from V and 3 bases from J, the junction contained 7 bases not matched to a gene. Germline V gives CDR1 SEHNR, CDR2 FQNEAQ (reference sequence). CDR3 sequence (DNA): TGTGCCAGCAGCTTAGGGAACAGGGGCCCTACAGATACGCAGTATTTT. This translates into CASSLGNRGPTDTQYF. Looking up the rest from reference TRBV7-9 and TRBJ2-3 gives the full variable domain: DTGVSQNPRHKITKRGQNVTFRCDPISEHNRLYWYRQTLGQGPEFLTYFQNEAQLEKSRLLSDRFSAERPKGSFSTLEIQRTEQGDSAMYLCASSLGNRGPTDTQYFGPGTRLTVL.

The chain combines TRBV6-5 with TRBJ1-2; 8 bases match TRBD1. Germline V gives CDR1 MNHEY, CDR2 SVGAGI. V gave up 7 bases and J gave up 6 bases; unmatched junction bases: 4. The CDR3 totals 12 residues. CDR3 sequence: CASNRGVDGYTF. The CDR3 DNA sequence: TGTGCCAGCAACAGGGGGGTCGATGGCTACACCTTC.

J is TRBJ2-7 and V is TRBV5-4, with TRBD2 matching over 8 bases. Germline trimming cut 3 bases from V and 1 base from J; bases unmatched to any gene: 6. Germline CDR1 and CDR2: SGHNT and YYREEE (reference sequence). The CDR3 is 15 amino acids. Written as DNA, the CDR3 is TGTGCCAGCAGCTCATGGACTAGCAGTTCCTACGAGCAGTACTTC. This translates into CASSSWTSSSYEQYF.

This chain links TRBV7-6 with TRBJ2-5; 8 nucleotides line up with TRBD1. The CDR3 runs 14 residues. CDR1 is SGHVS, CDR2 FNYEAQ, per germline. The ends lost 5 bases at V and 4 bases at J; junction bases unmatched: 6. CDR3 nucleotides: TGTGCCAGCAGCGAGGTAACAGGGGGAGAGACCCAGTACTTC. This sequence encodes CASSEVTGGETQYF.

This chain's CDR3 is CASSIKYSRDRAWYNEQFF. As DNA, the CDR3 is TGTGCCAGTAGTATAAAGTACTCCCGGGACAGGGCTTGGTACAATGAGCAGTTCTTC. The J gene is TRBJ2-1, the V gene TRBV19; 9 bases are a match to TRBD1. V lost 2 bases and J lost 4; bases outside the gene matches: 15. The CDR3 has 19 amino acids. The germline gives CDR1 LNHDA, CDR2 SQIVND (reference sequence).

V and J are TRBV6-5 and TRBJ2-7; D might be TRBD2 (5 bases). CDR1 MNHEY and CDR2 SVGAGI come from the germline V gene. CDR3 length equals 14 residues. V lost 8 bases to trimming and J lost 0 bases, with 14 bases between them. The CDR3, as DNA: TGTGCCAGCTCGAGGGCAGGTGCCTCCTACGAGCAGTACTTC. It is translated as CASSRAGASYEQYF.

Of note for this clone: Other nucleotide sequences in the sample specify the same CDR3. The J gene is TRBJ1-5, the V gene TRBV24-1; TRBD1 is a possible D gene (5 bases). The CDR3 consists of 14 residues. The V gene's germline CDR1 is KGHDR and CDR2 SFDVKD. V shed 3 bases and J shed 3 bases, with 8 bases lying between them. CDR3 loop: CATSDQGFNQPQHF. The CDR3 region has the DNA TGTGCCACCAGTGATCAGGGCTTCAATCAGCCCCAGCATTTT.

This sequence joins TRBV27 and TRBJ2-7; 11 positions agree with TRBD1. With V trimmed by 5 bases and J by 3 bases, 6 bases remained unmatched. Germline V lookup: CDR1 MNHEY, CDR2 SMNVEV (reference sequence). The length of the CDR3 is 15 residues. The CDR3 is CASSLSGTGGYEQYF. The CDR3 DNA is TGTGCCAGCAGTCTGTCCGGGACAGGGGGCTACGAGCAGTACTTC.

The count of this clone is one. This chain links TRBV6-5 with TRBJ1-1; no clear D gene. This CDR3 region has 15 residues. CDR1 and CDR2 (germline): MNHEY, SVGAGI. Trimming cost V 6 bases and J 0 bases, with 14 bases left between them. The CDR3 loop reads CASSRLRALNTEAFF. The CDR3 region has the DNA TGTGCCAGCAGCCGACTGCGGGCACTGAACACTGAAGCTTTCTTT.